This T cell receptor (beta chain) was obtained from a study of T-cell memory formation after mild COVID-19. Study-wide points: A second wave expanding day 15 to 37 was CD4+-biased; contracting clones were balanced.

TCRdb recomputed calls from the 5' RACE reads with MiXCR, one row per CDR3 protein. Among some 490,000 distinct CDR3 sequences listed, about 20% were seen once. In its sample, this clonotype was seen many times. The antigen remains undetermined. Unmatched junction bases numbered 8, after V lost 5 bases and J lost 11 bases. The CDR3 has 14 amino acids. The receptor was isolated from an adult woman who had mild COVID-19 (a few samples of this study predate the infection). Cell type and time point are not known. The chain combines TRBV12-3 or TRBV12-4 with TRBJ2-7; TRBD2 matches at 14 bases. The sample was PBMCs or a T cell subset sorted from them (not recorded which). In nucleotides, the CDR3 is TGTGCCAGCAGTGCCCCCGGGACTAGCGGGAGTGAGTACTTC. Translation: CASSAPGTSGSEYF.